Shown below are 27 T cell receptor beta chains from a single sample sequenced in a study of human T cells and chemical hapten exposure (dated by TCRdb to the early 2020s). Receptor libraries were prepared by RACE. The instrument given in TCRdb is NextSeq 500. TCRdb's own reprocessing of the public reads used fastp at Q25 and MiXCR and kept productive beta chains. Every entry covers one CDR3 protein and lists the most common genes and DNA from its rows. The sample data list roughly 97,000 distinct CDR3 sequences, and 27% of these were observed just once. Of the sample, 10% falls within the top ten clones. The time point label for this specimen denotes: patch test 3, about 24 weeks after DPC sensitization. The sample's treatment or condition label is to be understood as: therapeutic diphenylcyclopropenone sensitization with weekly scalp DPC. The sequences come from whole blood, collected in connection with sensitization to the hapten diphenylcyclopropenone (DPC). The receptors here all came from a man in his forties or fifties with alopecia areata. Some clones in this sample may be carry-over from other donors' samples.

The DNA for the CDR3 is TGTGCCAGCAGTACAAATCTGAGGACAGGGGAGGATGGCTACACCTTC. Protein: CASSTNLRTGEDGYTF. The rearrangement uses TRBV27 and TRBJ1-2, with 9 bases lining up with TRBD1. Germline CDR1 is MNHEY and CDR2 is SMNVEV (reference sequence). This CDR3 comprises 16 residues. V trimming: 5 bases; J trimming: 6 bases; junction bases outside the gene matches: 13.

This clonotype was detected only a few times. The rearrangement uses TRBV20-1 and TRBJ2-7, with D perhaps TRBD2 (5 bases). CDR1 is DFQATT, CDR2 SNEGSKA, per germline (reference sequence). The V end was cut by 1 base, the J end by 1 base, with 11 bases between. This CDR3 has 14 amino acids. This CDR3 reads CSARGGSGSYEQYF. The CDR3 nucleotides read TGCAGTGCTAGAGGAGGGAGTGGGTCCTACGAGCAGTACTTC.

The V gene is TRBV20-1, the J gene TRBJ1-6; D not certain. V gave up 0 bases and J gave up 2 bases, with 11 bases separating them. The CDR3 extends over 16 amino acids. The V gene's germline CDR1 is DFQATT and CDR2 SNEGSKA (reference sequence). Here the CDR3 DNA reads TGCAGTGCTAGAGATGGGAGGAGCACCTATAATTCACCCCTCCACTTT. The encoded protein is CSARDGRSTYNSPLHF.

CDR3 region: CASSLRDRGGDTQYF. CDR3 DNA sequence: TGTGCCAGCAGCCTTCGGGACAGGGGCGGTGATACGCAGTATTTT. V is TRBV6-5 and J is TRBJ2-3; TRBD1 aligns across 10 bases. J lost 6 bases, V lost 6 bases, and 9 bases had no gene match. The CDR3 has 15 amino acids. Germline values: CDR1 MNHEY, CDR2 SVGAGI.

The table lists this clonotype with a few counts. This sequence joins TRBV30 and TRBJ2-1, with 7 bases matching TRBD2. J lost 8 bases, V lost 6 bases, and 13 bases had no gene match. Germline V gene data show CDR1 as GTSNPN and CDR2 as SVGIG (reference sequence). The CDR3 is 14 amino acids. CDR3 in amino acids: CACTTSFRMDEQFF. In DNA form, the CDR3 reads TGTGCCTGCACGACTAGCTTTCGAATGGATGAGCAGTTCTTC.

This clonotype was found many times. This rearrangement joins TRBV6-5 to TRBJ2-7; 9 nucleotides line up with TRBD1. Looked up from germline, CDR1 is MNHEY and CDR2 is SVGAGI. The length of the CDR3 is 17 residues. The V and J ends lost 0 bases and 7 bases, in that order; junction bases with no gene match: 13. The CDR3 spells CASSYSRGQGPSVEQYF. CDR3 coding DNA: TGTGCCAGCAGTTACTCGAGGGGACAGGGTCCTAGCGTGGAGCAGTACTTC.

The genes are TRBV5-1 and TRBJ2-3; D might be TRBD1 (6 bases). V dropped 4 bases and J dropped 3 bases, with 12 bases sitting between them. The CDR3 spans 14 residues. Germline CDR1 SGHRS, CDR2 YFSETQ. This CDR3 is CASSHDTGTDTQYF. The CDR3 DNA follows: TGCGCCAGCAGCCACGACACAGGGACAGATACGCAGTATTTT. Supplemented by reference TRBV5-1 and TRBJ2-3, the full variable domain reads KAGVTQTPRYLIKTRGQQVTLSCSPISGHRSVSWYQQTPGQGLQFLFEYFSETQRNKGNFPGRFSGRQFSNSRSEMNVSTLELGDSALYLCASSHDTGTDTQYFGPGTRLTVL.

The V gene is TRBV20-1, the J gene TRBJ2-7; D is perhaps TRBD2 (5 bases). The CDR3 consists of 12 residues. CDR1 and CDR2 (germline): DFQATT, SNEGSKA (reference sequence). The V end lost 3 bases, the J end lost 7 bases, and 13 bases lay between the germline ends. CDR3 amino acids: CSASQAGVEQYF. The CDR3 bases are TGCAGTGCTAGTCAGGCCGGGGTAGAGCAGTACTTC.

This chain links TRBV12-3 or TRBV12-4 with TRBJ2-5; D possibly corresponds to TRBD1 (5 bases). Trimming stripped 6 bases from V and 10 bases from J, with 21 bases between. The CDR3 runs to 14 residues. The CDR3 region is CASSLLTLKRGQYF. Written as DNA, the CDR3 is TGTGCCAGCAGCCTCCTGACTCTCAAAAGGGGCCAGTACTTC.

The chain couples TRBV20-1 to TRBJ2-7, with 9 bases that match TRBD1. CDR1 and CDR2 (germline): DFQATT, SNEGSKA (reference sequence). Trimming at V came to 4 bases and at J to 6 bases, leaving 10 bases not matched to a gene. CDR3 length: 14 residues. CDR3 protein: CSAIRDREGREQYF. The CDR3 DNA is TGCAGTGCTATCCGGGACAGGGAAGGTCGCGAGCAGTACTTC.

This clonotype was counted between two and nine times. The CDR3 spells CASSRRGKTDTQYF. The CDR3 DNA follows: TGTGCCAGCAGTAGAAGGGGGAAAACAGATACGCAGTATTTT. The rearrangement links TRBV28 to TRBJ2-3; possible D gene TRBD1, 6 bases. CDR1 and CDR2 from the germline V gene are MDHEN and SYDVKM. The length of the CDR3 is 14 residues. V was pared by 5 bases and J by 3 bases, with 12 bases between.

This clonotype was found a few times. This sequence joins TRBV4-2 and TRBJ1-1, with D possibly TRBD1 on 5 matching bases. Per germline, CDR1 LGHNA and CDR2 YNFKEQ. The CDR3 contains 19 residues. The ends were cut back, 0 bases at V and 4 bases at J, with 24 bases in the middle. CDR3 loop: CASSQDPKRSGRALTEAFF. DNA of the CDR3: TGTGCCAGCAGCCAAGATCCAAAACGTAGTGGCAGGGCACTCACTGAAGCTTTCTTT.

This clonotype turned up a few times. One end of the junction is discordant with germline, which a read error may explain. The rearrangement joins TRBV28 to TRBJ1-4; D is unclear. CDR3 length equals 16 residues. Germline-derived CDR1 and CDR2 are MDHEN and SYDVKM. The CDR3 here is CASSFTGKVLKNDVSF. The CDR3 DNA reads TGTGCCAGCAGTTTTACGGGGAAAGTACTGAAAAACGACGTATCTTTT.

J is TRBJ2-7 and V is TRBV5-1, with 10 bases matching TRBD1. The CDR3 sequence is 15 residues long. Germline values: CDR1 SGHRS, CDR2 YFSETQ. V shed 5 bases and J 5 bases; nucleotides not matched to a gene: 10. The CDR3 loop is CASRSRQGAQDEQYF. Written as DNA, the CDR3 is TGCGCCAGCAGATCAAGACAGGGGGCTCAGGACGAGCAGTACTTC. Based on the CDR3 plus reference TRBV5-1 and TRBJ2-7, the full variable domain is KAGVTQTPRYLIKTRGQQVTLSCSPISGHRSVSWYQQTPGQGLQFLFEYFSETQRNKGNFPGRFSGRQFSNSRSEMNVSTLELGDSALYLCASRSRQGAQDEQYFGPGTRLTVT.

J is TRBJ2-1 and V is TRBV7-2, with 12 bases identical to TRBD2. CDR1 SGHTA and CDR2 FQGNSA come from the germline V gene. The CDR3 sequence is 17 residues long. After removal of 5 bases from V and 2 bases from J, the junction contained 7 bases not matched to a gene. Here the CDR3 reads CASSLTGLAGTYNEQFF. Here the CDR3 DNA reads TGTGCCAGCAGCCTCACCGGACTAGCGGGGACCTACAATGAGCAGTTCTTC.

This clonotype came up once. The chain employs TRBV5-1 and TRBJ1-1; D remains unclear. This CDR3 is built from 14 residues. The V gene lost 4 bases and the J gene lost 2 bases, with 12 bases spanning the gap. Germline values: CDR1 SGHRS, CDR2 YFSETQ. The CDR3 spells CASSPWTGNTEAFF. The CDR3 region has the DNA TGCGCCAGCAGCCCGTGGACGGGTAACACTGAAGCTTTCTTT.

This clonotype occurred a few times. The rearrangement links TRBV6-1 to TRBJ2-1; the D is unclear. V was trimmed by 7 bases and J by 1 base, leaving 11 bases between them. CDR3 size: 14 residues. Germline CDR1 reads MNHNS; CDR2 reads SASEGT. CDR3 nucleotide sequence: TGTGCCAGCATTACGGGTATTTCCTACAATGAGCAGTTCTTC. Amino acids: CASITGISYNEQFF.

This clonotype was observed a handful of times. V and J are TRBV20-1 and TRBJ2-7; D is possibly TRBD1 or TRBD2 (5 bases each). There are 15 residues in the CDR3. Germline loops: CDR1 DFQATT, CDR2 SNEGSKA (reference sequence). Trimming left V 0 bases short and J 2 bases short, with 14 bases between. The CDR3 DNA is TGCAGTGCTAGAGATTTCCGGGACCAGACCTACGAGCAGTACTTC. Protein sequence: CSARDFRDQTYEQYF.

J is TRBJ2-7 and V is TRBV6-4; 8 nucleotides line up with TRBD2. Germline V gene lookup returns CDR1 MRHNA and CDR2 SNTAGT. The CDR3 has 17 amino acids. Trimming cost V 2 bases and J 6 bases; bases outside gene matches: 15. This CDR3 is CASSDENRAGARAEQYF. The CDR3 region has the DNA TGTGCCAGCAGTGACGAGAACCGAGCGGGGGCCAGGGCCGAGCAGTACTTC.

The genes are TRBV5-1 and TRBJ2-1, with a weak D call TRBD1 (7 bases). CDR3 length: 12 amino acids. CDR1 and CDR2 (germline): SGHRS, YFSETQ. Trimming left V 1 base short and J 14 bases short, with 13 bases between. The chain's CDR3 is CASSLLRDREFF. Written as DNA, the CDR3 is TGCGCCAGCAGCTTGTTGCGGGACAGAGAGTTCTTC.

In this sample, this clonotype turned up once. The chain uses TRBV7-9 and TRBJ1-2; 9 bases agree with TRBD1. V shed 5 bases and J 8 bases; nucleotides not matched to a gene: 0. The CDR3 has 11 amino acids. Germline V CDR1 and CDR2: SEHNR, FQNEAQ (reference sequence). The CDR3 sequence: CASSTGGGYTF. The CDR3 DNA reads TGTGCCAGCAGCACAGGGGGCGGCTACACCTTC.

The chain combines TRBV2 with TRBJ2-1, with TRBD2 matching over 9 bases. V was pared by 7 bases and J by 5 bases, with 6 bases of the junction left unmatched. Germline V gene sequence: CDR1 SNHLY, CDR2 FYNNEI. The CDR3 has 14 residues. The CDR3, as DNA: TGTGCCAGCACTTTCCTAGCGGGGAACAATGAGCAGTTCTTC. This gives the protein CASTFLAGNNEQFF.

Ten or more counts support this clonotype. The chain joins TRBV6-1 to TRBJ2-1; 11 bases agree with TRBD2. There are 15 residues in the CDR3. Per the germline V gene, CDR1 is MNHNS and CDR2 is SASEGT. The trim removed 6 bases at V and 10 bases at J, leaving 11 bases unmatched. This chain's CDR3 is CASSDGTSGSGEQFF. The CDR3 DNA reads as TGTGCCAGCAGCGACGGGACTAGCGGATCCGGCGAGCAGTTCTTC.

This clonotype came up a few times. V and J are TRBV12-3 or TRBV12-4 and TRBJ2-2, with 8 bases lining up with TRBD1. Germline trimming cut 7 bases from V and 2 bases from J; bases unmatched to any gene: 6. The CDR3 spans 15 residues. DNA of the CDR3: TGTGCCAGCACCCCGGGGACAGGAAACACCGGGGAGCTGTTTTTT. Protein: CASTPGTGNTGELFF.

The chain combines TRBV27 with TRBJ2-6; no reliable D call. Germline values: CDR1 MNHEY, CDR2 SMNVEV (reference sequence). V was shortened by 9 bases and J by 0 bases, with 6 bases between the two germline ends. The CDR3 spans 13 residues. This CDR3 is CASKSSGANVLTF. CDR3 bases: TGTGCCAGTAAAAGCTCTGGGGCCAACGTCCTGACTTTC. Based on the CDR3 plus reference TRBV27 and TRBJ2-6, the full variable domain is EAQVTQNPRYLITVTGKKLTVTCSQNMNHEYMSWYRQDPGLGLRQIYYSMNVEVTDKGDVPEGYKVSRKEKRNFPLILESPSPNQTSLYFCASKSSGANVLTFGAGSRLTVL.

This chain connects TRBV24-1 to TRBJ2-7, with 7 positions matching TRBD1. Germline-derived CDR1 and CDR2 are KGHDR and SFDVKD. CDR3 length equals 16 residues. The J segment lost 6 bases and the V segment lost 3 bases, leaving 13 bases of the junction unmatched. CDR3 amino acids: CATSDATGTARSEQYF. As DNA, the CDR3 is TGTGCCACCAGTGATGCCACCGGGACAGCTCGATCCGAGCAGTACTTC.

The rearrangement uses TRBV11-3 and TRBJ2-2, with D possibly matching TRBD2 (6 bases). Germline values: CDR1 SGHNT, CDR2 YENEEA. V shed 4 bases and J shed 5 bases, with 11 bases lying between them. CDR3 size: 14 residues. CDR3 protein: CASSSGRGTGELFF. CDR3 nucleotide sequence: TGTGCCAGCAGCTCAGGACGGGGGACCGGGGAGCTGTTTTTT.